This TCR beta chain stems from a study of response to subunit inactivated influenza vaccine. This clonotype came up many times. What it binds is unknown. TCRdb used MiXCR to reprocess the RT-PCR reads, holding one entry per CDR3 protein. This table holds approximately 490,000 distinct CDR3 sequences, around 7.9% found once. Study-level results: Authors suggested that a seasonal influenza vaccination recruits few new T cells each time.

V was pared by 0 bases and J by 4 bases, with 22 bases between. The CDR3 is 17 residues long. Germline CDR1 reads SQVTM; CDR2 reads ANQGSEA. The chain joins TRBV29-1 to TRBJ2-7; a weak D match, TRBD2 (7 bases). Here the sequenced sample was PBMCs from blood, taken less than 30 months after vaccination. The source of this sequence is a man aged 50 to 75 who received an inactivated influenza vaccine. The CDR3 protein is CSVEDREGEGVLYEQYF. The DNA of the CDR3 is TGCAGCGTTGAAGATCGAGAGGGGGAGGGCGTATTGTACGAGCAGTACTTC.